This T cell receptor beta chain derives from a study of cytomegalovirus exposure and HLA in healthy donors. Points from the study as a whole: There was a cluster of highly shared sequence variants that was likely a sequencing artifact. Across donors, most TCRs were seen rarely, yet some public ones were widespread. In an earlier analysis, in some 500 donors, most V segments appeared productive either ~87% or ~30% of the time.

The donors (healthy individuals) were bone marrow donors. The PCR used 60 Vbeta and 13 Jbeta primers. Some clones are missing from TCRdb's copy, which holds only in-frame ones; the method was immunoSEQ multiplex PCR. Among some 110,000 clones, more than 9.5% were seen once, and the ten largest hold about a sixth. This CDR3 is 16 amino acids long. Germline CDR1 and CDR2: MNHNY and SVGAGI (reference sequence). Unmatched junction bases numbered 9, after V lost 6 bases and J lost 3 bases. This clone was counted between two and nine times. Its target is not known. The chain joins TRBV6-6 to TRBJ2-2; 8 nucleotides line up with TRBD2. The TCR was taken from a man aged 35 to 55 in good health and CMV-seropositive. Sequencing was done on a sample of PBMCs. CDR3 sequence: CASRPARTSYTGELFF. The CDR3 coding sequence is TGTGCCAGCAGACCAGCCAGGACTAGCTACACCGGGGAGCTGTTTTTT.